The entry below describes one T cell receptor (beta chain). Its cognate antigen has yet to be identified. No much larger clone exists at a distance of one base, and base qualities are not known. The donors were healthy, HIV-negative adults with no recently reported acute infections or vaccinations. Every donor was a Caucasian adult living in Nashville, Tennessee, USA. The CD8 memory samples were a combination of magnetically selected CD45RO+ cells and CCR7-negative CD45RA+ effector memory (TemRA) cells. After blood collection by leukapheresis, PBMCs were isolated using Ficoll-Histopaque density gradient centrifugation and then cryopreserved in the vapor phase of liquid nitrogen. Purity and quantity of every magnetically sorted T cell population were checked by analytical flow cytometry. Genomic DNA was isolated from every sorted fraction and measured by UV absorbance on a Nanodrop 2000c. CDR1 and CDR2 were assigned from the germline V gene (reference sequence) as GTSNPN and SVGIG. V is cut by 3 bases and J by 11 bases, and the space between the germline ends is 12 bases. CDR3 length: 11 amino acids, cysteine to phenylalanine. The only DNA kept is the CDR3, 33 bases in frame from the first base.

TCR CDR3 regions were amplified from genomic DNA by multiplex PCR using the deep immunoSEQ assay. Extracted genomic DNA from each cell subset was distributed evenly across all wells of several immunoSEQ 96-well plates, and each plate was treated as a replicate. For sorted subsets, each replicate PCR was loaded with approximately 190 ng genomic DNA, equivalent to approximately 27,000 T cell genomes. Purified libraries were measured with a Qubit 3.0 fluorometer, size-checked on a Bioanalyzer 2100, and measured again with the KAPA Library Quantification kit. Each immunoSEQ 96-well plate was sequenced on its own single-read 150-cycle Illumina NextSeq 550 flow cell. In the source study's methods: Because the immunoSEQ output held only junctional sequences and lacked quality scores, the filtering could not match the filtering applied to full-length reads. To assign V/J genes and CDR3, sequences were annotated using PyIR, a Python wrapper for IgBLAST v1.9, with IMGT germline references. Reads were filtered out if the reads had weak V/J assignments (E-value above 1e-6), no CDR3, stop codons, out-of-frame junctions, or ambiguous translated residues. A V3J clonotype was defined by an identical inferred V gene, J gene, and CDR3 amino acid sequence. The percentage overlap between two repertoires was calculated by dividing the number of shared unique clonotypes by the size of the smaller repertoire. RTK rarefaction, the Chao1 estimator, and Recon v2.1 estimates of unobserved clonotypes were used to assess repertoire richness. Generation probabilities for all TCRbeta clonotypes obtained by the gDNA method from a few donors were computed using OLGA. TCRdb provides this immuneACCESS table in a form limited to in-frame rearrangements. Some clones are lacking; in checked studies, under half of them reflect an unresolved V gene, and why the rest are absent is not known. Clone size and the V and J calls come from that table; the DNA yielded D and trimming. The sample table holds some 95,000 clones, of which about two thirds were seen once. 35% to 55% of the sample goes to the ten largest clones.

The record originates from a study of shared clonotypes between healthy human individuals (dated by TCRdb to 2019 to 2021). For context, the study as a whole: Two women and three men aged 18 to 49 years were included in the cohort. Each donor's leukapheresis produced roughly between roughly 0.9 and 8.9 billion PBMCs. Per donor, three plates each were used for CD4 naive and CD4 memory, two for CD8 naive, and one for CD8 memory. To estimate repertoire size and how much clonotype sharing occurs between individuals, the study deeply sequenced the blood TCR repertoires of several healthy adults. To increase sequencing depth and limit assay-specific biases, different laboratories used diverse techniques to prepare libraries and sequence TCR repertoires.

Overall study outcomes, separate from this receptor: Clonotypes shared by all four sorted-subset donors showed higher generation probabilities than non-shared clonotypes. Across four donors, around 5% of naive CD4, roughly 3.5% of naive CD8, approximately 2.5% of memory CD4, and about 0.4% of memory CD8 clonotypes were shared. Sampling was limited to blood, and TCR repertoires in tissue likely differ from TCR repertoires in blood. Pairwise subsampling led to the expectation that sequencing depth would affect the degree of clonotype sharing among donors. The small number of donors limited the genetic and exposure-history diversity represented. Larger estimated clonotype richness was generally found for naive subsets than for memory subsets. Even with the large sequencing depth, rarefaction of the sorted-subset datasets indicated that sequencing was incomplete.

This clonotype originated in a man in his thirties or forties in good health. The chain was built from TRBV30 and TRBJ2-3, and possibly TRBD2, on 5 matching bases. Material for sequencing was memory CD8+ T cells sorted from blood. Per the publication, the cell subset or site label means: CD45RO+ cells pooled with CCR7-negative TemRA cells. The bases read TGTGCCTGGAGCATCGACCGGGGGCAGTATTTT. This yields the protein CAWSIDRGQYF.